This T cell receptor beta chain was recorded in a study of blood T cell dynamics during melanoma immunotherapy. General study points: Clones driving repertoire changes may be melanoma-specific or general immune activation.

Time point meaning: pre-treatment baseline. About this clone itself: Its specificity is unknown.

This CDR3 spans 15 amino acids. Trimming took off 3 bases at V and 5 bases at J, with 17 bases between the two ends. Germline values: CDR1 SGHRS, CDR2 YFSETQ. Profiled with immunoSEQ multiplex PCR; TCRdb holds only in-frame clones, not every one. The sample lists approximately 22,000 clones, around 88% occurring once. The TCR sequence derives from a human donor with melanoma. This chain uses TRBV5-1 with TRBJ1-2, with D perhaps matching TRBD1 (6 bases). The sequenced sample was blood, obtained from a patient treated with checkpoint blockade. The CDR3 DNA reads TGCGCCAGCAGCTCCCGTGAGGCAGGGGAGTATGGCTACACCTTC. Residues: CASSSREAGEYGYTF.